This T cell receptor beta chain appears in the sequencing data of a study of Ad26.COV2.S vaccination and SARS-CoV-2 variants. At the level of the study: The donor belonged to the COV1001 Ad26.COV2.S trial arm.

This table comes from immunoSEQ multiplex PCR, and its TCRdb copy is limited to in-frame clones, with some not included. The table includes 350,000 to 500,000 clones, 90% detected once. Treatment specified: roughly 19 received Ad26.COV2.S at low or high dose, single or two shots; several received placebo; per-sample allocation not given. The investigators took samples on day 63 after the first vaccine or placebo injection. Trimming at V came to 1 base and at J to 5 bases, leaving 7 bases not matched to a gene. Germline V gene sequence: CDR1 SGHDN, CDR2 FVKESK. This CDR3 has 16 residues. This sequence was found in a person aged 18-60 years who received the Ad26.COV2.S COVID-19 vaccine or a placebo. The chain employs TRBV14 and TRBJ2-1, with TRBD2 matching 8 bases. Sequencing was performed on peripheral blood, taken in a trial of Ad26.COV2.S vaccine versus placebo. The CDR3 region is CASSQGSLAGNNEQFF. Written as DNA, the CDR3 is TGTGCCAGCAGCCAAGGATCCCTAGCGGGCAACAATGAGCAGTTCTTC.